This entry concerns a single T cell receptor (beta chain). There is no known antigen for this receptor. The record has no base qualities; no much larger clone is one base away. The data are from a study of T cell responses to AZD1222 COVID-19 vaccine (dated by TCRdb to the early 2020s). At the level of the whole study: AZD1222 recipients given second doses at about 4 weeks or at about 12 weeks were pooled, since spike-specific TCR depth and breadth were not found to differ between the two schedules. A total of 230 or so trial participants underwent TCR sequencing, of whom about 210 received two doses of AZD1222 and some 25 received two doses of the MenACWY control vaccine. Enrollment into the trials was organized by age into subgroups of 18-55, 56-69 and 70-plus years, and those subgroups contained approximately 150, 30 and 60 TCR-sequenced participants, respectively. What the work shows at the level of the full study, not this receptor alone: In the small 56-69-year group, the increase in depth fell short of significance, most likely because of low power. Most participants were white British and females outnumbered males, and the authors suggested that clonal diversity may have been underestimated. Reportedly, almost half of the unique spike-specific TCRs recognized epitopes lying outside the regions that are mutated in the B.1.351 and B.1.1.7 variants. The vaccine-associated CD4 TCRs covered the entire spike protein, and the dominant responses fell in regions 160-218 and 743-854. Conclusions about previously exposed vaccinees are limited, since just six AZD1222 recipients were seropositive for SARS-CoV-2 at baseline. No day 14 peak-response samples were available, so repertoires were characterized only after the peak T cell response. A significant rise in spike-specific TCR breadth and depth was observed after two AZD1222 doses relative to day 0 and relative to MenACWY recipients.

Between the V and J ends, shortened by 0 bases and 3 bases respectively, the junction contains 11 bases. CDR1 and CDR2, per the germline V gene (reference sequence), are MNHNY and SVGAGI. From the cysteine up to the phenylalanine, the CDR3 has a length of 15 residues. The sequence is cut down to CDR3 DNA, 45 bases in frame from base 1. The CDR3 regions of human TCRbeta chains were subjected to immunosequencing. The paper's data handling went like this. TCRs in the repertoires were matched against a reference library of SARS-CoV-2-specific TCRs that had been generated with the MIRA antigen-specificity platform. Breadth was defined as the fraction of unique TCRs that were SARS-CoV-2-associated, and depth was defined as the fraction of total T cells that were SARS-CoV-2-associated. Using the MIRA data, each spike-specific TCR was mapped to the spike region that the TCR reacts to and placed in a CD4 or CD8 class. Log10-transformed breadth and depth values were compared by one-way ANOVA with Sidak's multiple comparisons tests. The immuneACCESS repertoire file appears here via TCRdb, limited to in-frame rearrangements. These files lack a portion of the clones; in checked studies, under half of the deficit traces to unresolved V genes, and the cause of the others is not known. The V and J calls and the clone size are those of that table, but D and trimming were determined from the DNA. This sample gives about 110,000 clones in total; about 90% of them show up just once. Jointly, the top ten make up around 4.3% of the sample.

Interpreted using the paper, the time point label stands for: baseline before first vaccination. The vaccinee samples were drawn from two UK trials, COV001 and COV002, one of which was a single-blind randomized controlled phase 2/3 trial testing AZD1222 (ChAdOx1 nCoV-19) in healthy adults. Trial participant PBMC samples were collected at day 0 and day 28 after the second dose for TCRbeta chain sequencing. This TCR derives from an adult in good health. The rearrangement joined TRBV6-6 to TRBJ1-1; the D gene remains uncertain. Sequencing used peripheral blood, obtained on day 0 of AZD1222 vaccination. The CDR3 region has the sequence CASSYSGLEDTEAFF. The nucleotide sequence is given as TGTGCCAGCAGTTACTCTGGGCTTGAGGACACTGAAGCTTTCTTT.